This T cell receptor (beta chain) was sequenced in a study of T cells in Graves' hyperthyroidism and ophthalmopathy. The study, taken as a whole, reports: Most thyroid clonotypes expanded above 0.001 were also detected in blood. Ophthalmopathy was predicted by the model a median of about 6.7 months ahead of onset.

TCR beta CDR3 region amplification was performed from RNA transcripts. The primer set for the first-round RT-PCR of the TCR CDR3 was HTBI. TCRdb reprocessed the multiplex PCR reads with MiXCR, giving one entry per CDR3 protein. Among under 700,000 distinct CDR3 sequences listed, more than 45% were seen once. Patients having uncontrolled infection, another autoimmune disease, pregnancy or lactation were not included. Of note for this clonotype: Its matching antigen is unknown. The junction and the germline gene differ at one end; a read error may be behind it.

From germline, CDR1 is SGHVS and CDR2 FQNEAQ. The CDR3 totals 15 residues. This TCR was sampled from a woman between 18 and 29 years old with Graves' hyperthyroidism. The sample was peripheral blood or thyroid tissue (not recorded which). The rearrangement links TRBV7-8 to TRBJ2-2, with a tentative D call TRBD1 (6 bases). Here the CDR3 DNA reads TGCGCCAGCAGCCTTAGGCAGGGGCTAACCGGGGAGCTGTTTTTT. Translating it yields CASSLRQGLTGELFF.